Sample share makes the clone carrying this T cell receptor (beta chain) medium-sized (0.01 to 0.1%). Its antigen remains unknown. These data come from a study of PD-1 blockade in classical Hodgkin lymphoma. Here immunoSEQ multiplex PCR was the method, and the copy in TCRdb shows in-frame clones only, minus some. The data show around 60,000 clones, about 88% seen once. Each patient's relapse followed autologous stem cell transplantation, and brentuximab vedotin exposure varied. Germline-derived CDR1 and CDR2 are SGHAT and FQNNGV. This CDR3 has 15 amino acids. V lost 7 bases and J lost 4, with 19 bases in between. Study-wide findings and caveats: At baseline, newly diagnosed patients reportedly showed less TCR diversity than healthy donors.

The origin of this receptor is a human donor with classical Hodgkin lymphoma. Material: peripheral blood mononuclear cells (PBMCs), obtained before the second cycle of nivolumab. V gene TRBV11-2 combines with J gene TRBJ1-2; possible D gene TRBD1, 5 bases. The CDR3 here is CASTPEVGVSYGYTF. CDR3 DNA sequence: TGTGCCAGCACCCCGGAGGTAGGGGTGAGCTATGGCTACACCTTC.